This TCR beta chain was identified in a study of T cells after posttransplantation cyclophosphamide listed by TCRdb under 2016. About the investigation overall: The study tracked T cell repertoire reconstitution by TRB sequencing after myeloablative bone marrow transplantation using posttransplantation cyclophosphamide as GVHD prophylaxis. Blood from every one of the roughly 33 PTCy patients who had 1-year posttransplant specimens underwent TRB sequencing. Because TRA and TRB clonality were tightly correlated in several samples, subsequent TCR analyses were focused on TRB only. In 3 patients, TRB sequencing was also performed on up to about 3 more blood samples taken 2 to 5.2 years after transplant, and in 4 patients, pretransplant blood was also TRB-sequenced. Samples from around 37 PTCy-treated patients, along with samples from 15 to 20 of their related bone marrow donors, underwent antigen receptor sequencing. Public TRB sequences were queried against a database of over 3,000 sequences associated with responses to pathogens, tumor antigens, self-antigens and alloantigens.

Genomic DNA was used for TRB sequencing, which was performed with the immunoSEQ assay at survey resolution or with the hsTCRB kit. The paper's data handling went like this. The immunoSEQ software handled initial read processing, and the LymphoSeq R package was used for repertoire analyses. Clonality was calculated as 1 minus normalized Shannon entropy, and the Gini coefficient was also calculated for each TRB dataset. To infer phenotypes in unsorted samples, TRB sequences from sorted subsets of the recipient or donor were mapped onto the unsorted samples of the same recipient. Entries here come from immuneACCESS through TCRdb and include only in-frame sequences with V and J called. Some clones fail to appear in such tables; in the studies checked, an unresolved V gene covers under half of the shortfall, and the cause of the remainder is unknown. V and J calls and clone size are as listed in that table; D and trimming were resolved from the DNA. For this sample the table gives tens of thousands of clones, of which roughly two thirds were detected only once. Jointly, the top ten make up 0.6% to 0.8% of the sample.

Paper-wide results and their limitations: At 1-2 months, donor-recipient similarity was low but rose over the first year, and the later blood repertoires were often dominated by donor CD8+ memory clones. Across approximately 45 patients, TRB clonality was highly associated with recipient CMV seropositivity and CMV reactivation, and diversity in PTCy patients was similar to diversity in CNI/methotrexate controls. The TRB repertoires of T cells infiltrating skin or the GI tract showed only limited overlap with the TRB repertoires found in blood.

Peripheral blood samples were provided by related bone marrow donors on the day of marrow donation. Peripheral blood and bone marrow mononuclear cells were isolated by Ficoll-Hypaque density centrifugation and cryopreserved. CD4+ and CD8+ T cells, including naive and memory subsets, were sorted by FACS using a FACSAria II. In regard to this clone: The clone's antigen remains unknown. Per-base quality was not reported, and no clone a single base away is much larger than it.

From the cysteine up to the phenylalanine, the CDR3 has a length of 16 residues. This entry keeps only the CDR3 DNA: 48 bases, framed from base 1. V is trimmed back by 4 bases and J by 4 bases, and the junction contains 11 bases that no gene match accounts for. CDR1 KGHSH and CDR2 LQKENI were looked up in the germline V gene. The rearranged segments are TRBV18 and TRBJ2-7, with TRBD1 matching 9 junction bases. The sequence was obtained from a woman aged 55-70 years in good health, CMV-negative, and a related stem cell transplant donor. The sequencing input was memory CD4+ T cells sorted from PBMCs. The CDR3 corresponds to CASSHSTGTGRYEQYF. The bases are TGTGCCAGCTCACACTCTACAGGGACAGGGAGGTACGAGCAGTACTTC.